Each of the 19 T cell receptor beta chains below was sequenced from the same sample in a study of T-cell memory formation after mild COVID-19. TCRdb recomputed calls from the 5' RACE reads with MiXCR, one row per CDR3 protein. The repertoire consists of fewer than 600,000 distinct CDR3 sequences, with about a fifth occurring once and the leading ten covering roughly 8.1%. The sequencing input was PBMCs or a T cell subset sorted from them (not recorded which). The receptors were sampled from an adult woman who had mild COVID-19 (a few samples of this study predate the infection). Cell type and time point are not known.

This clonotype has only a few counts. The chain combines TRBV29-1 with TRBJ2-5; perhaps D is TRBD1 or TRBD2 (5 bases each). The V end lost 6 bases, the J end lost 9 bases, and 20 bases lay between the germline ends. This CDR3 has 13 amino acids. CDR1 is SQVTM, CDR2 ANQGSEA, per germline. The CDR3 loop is CSVNLVQVGAQYF. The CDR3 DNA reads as TGCAGCGTCAACTTAGTACAGGTCGGGGCCCAGTACTTC.

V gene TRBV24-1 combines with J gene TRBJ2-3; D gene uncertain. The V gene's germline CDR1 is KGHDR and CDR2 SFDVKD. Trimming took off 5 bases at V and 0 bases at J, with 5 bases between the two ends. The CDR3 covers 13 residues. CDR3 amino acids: CATSARSTDTQYF. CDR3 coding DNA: TGTGCCACCAGTGCCCGGAGCACAGATACGCAGTATTTT.

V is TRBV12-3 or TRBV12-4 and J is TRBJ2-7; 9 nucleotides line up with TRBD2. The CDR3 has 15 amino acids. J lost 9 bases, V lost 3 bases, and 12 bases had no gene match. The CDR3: CASSFVGLAGPGQYF. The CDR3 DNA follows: TGTGCCAGCAGTTTTGTGGGACTAGCAGGCCCCGGGCAGTACTTC.

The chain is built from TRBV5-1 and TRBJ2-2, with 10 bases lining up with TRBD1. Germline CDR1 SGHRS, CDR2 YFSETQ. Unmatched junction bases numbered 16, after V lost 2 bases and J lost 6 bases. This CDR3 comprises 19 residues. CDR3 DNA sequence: TGCGCCAGCAGCTTAGATGGGACAGGGGACCGAGGTTCGGCCGGGGAGCTGTTTTTT. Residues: CASSLDGTGDRGSAGELFF. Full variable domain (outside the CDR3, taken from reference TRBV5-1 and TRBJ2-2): KAGVTQTPRYLIKTRGQQVTLSCSPISGHRSVSWYQQTPGQGLQFLFEYFSETQRNKGNFPGRFSGRQFSNSRSEMNVSTLELGDSALYLCASSLDGTGDRGSAGELFFGEGSRLTVL.

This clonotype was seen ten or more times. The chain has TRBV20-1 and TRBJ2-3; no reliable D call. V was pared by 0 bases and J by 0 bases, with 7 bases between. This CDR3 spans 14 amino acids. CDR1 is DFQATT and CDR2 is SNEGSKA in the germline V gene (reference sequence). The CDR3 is CSARDRRSTDTQYF. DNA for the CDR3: TGCAGTGCTAGAGATCGGCGGAGCACAGATACGCAGTATTTT.

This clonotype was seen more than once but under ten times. CDR3 nucleotides: TGCAGCGTTGAAGAGGCTAGCGGTAGCTCCTACAATGAGCAGTTCTTC. This sequence encodes CSVEEASGSSYNEQFF. The V gene is TRBV29-1, the J gene TRBJ2-1; 7 bases align to TRBD2. Germline V CDR1 and CDR2: SQVTM, ANQGSEA. With 0 bases clipped from V and 0 bases from J, the junction kept 5 bases outside the gene matches. The CDR3 runs to 16 residues.

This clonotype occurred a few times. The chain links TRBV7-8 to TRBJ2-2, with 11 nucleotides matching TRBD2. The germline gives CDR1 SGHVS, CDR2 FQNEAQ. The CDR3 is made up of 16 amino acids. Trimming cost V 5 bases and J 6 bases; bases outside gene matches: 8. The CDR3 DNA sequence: TGTGCCAGCAGCCGAACTAGCGGGAGTTTGGCCGGGGAGCTGTTTTTT. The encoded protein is CASSRTSGSLAGELFF.

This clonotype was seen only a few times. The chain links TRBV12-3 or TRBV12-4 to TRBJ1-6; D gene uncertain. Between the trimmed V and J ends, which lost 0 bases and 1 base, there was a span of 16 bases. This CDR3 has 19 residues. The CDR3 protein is CASSLALFEGRSYNSPLHF. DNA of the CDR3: TGTGCCAGCAGTTTAGCCCTTTTCGAGGGAAGATCCTATAATTCACCCCTCCACTTT.

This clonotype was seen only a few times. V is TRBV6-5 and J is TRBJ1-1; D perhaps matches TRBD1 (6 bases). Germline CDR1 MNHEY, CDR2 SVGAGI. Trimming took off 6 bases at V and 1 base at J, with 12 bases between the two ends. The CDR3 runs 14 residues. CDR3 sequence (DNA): TGTGCCAGCAGGCCACGACAGGAGAACACTGAAGCTTTCTTT. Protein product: CASRPRQENTEAFF.

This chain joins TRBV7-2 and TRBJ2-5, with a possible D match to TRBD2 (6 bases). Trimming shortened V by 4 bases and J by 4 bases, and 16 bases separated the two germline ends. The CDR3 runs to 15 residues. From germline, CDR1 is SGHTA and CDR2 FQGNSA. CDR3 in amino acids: CASSSGLLSTETQYF. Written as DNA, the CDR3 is TGTGCCAGCAGCTCGGGACTCCTCTCCACAGAGACCCAGTACTTC.

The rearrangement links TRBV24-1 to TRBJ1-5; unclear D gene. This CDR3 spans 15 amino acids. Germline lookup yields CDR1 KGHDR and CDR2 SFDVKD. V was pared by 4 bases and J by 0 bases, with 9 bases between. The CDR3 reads CATSEGLNSNQPQHF. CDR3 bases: TGTGCCACCAGTGAGGGCTTGAATAGCAATCAGCCCCAGCATTTT.

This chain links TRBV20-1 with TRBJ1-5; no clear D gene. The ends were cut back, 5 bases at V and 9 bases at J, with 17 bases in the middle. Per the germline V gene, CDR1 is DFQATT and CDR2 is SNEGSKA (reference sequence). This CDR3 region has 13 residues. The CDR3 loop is CSAPPIKGGPQHF. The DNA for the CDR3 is TGCAGTGCTCCCCCGATCAAAGGAGGGCCCCAGCATTTT.

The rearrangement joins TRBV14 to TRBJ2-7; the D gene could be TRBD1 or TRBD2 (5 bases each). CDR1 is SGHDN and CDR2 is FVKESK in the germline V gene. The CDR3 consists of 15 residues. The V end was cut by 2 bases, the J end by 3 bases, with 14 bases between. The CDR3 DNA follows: TGTGCCAGCAGCCAATTAACTAGGGGCCACTACGAGCAGTACTTC. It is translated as CASSQLTRGHYEQYF. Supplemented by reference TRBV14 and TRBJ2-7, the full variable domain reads EAGVTQFPSHSVIEKGQTVTLRCDPISGHDNLYWYRRVMGKEIKFLLHFVKESKQDESGMPNNRFLAERTGGTYSTLKVQPAELEDSGVYFCASSQLTRGHYEQYFGPGTRLTVT.

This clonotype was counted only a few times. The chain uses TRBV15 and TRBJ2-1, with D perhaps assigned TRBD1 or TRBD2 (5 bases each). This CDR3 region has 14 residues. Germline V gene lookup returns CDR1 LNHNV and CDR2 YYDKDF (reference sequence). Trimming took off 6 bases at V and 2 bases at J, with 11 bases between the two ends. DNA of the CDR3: TGTGCCACCAGGGCCGGGACGACCTACAATGAGCAGTTCTTC. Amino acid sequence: CATRAGTTYNEQFF.

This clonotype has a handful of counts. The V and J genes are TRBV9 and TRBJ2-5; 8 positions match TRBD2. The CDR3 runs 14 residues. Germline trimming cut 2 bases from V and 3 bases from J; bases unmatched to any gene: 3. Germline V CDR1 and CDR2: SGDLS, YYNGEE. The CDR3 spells CASSVRAGEETQYF. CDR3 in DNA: TGTGCCAGCAGCGTTCGAGCGGGGGAAGAGACCCAGTACTTC.

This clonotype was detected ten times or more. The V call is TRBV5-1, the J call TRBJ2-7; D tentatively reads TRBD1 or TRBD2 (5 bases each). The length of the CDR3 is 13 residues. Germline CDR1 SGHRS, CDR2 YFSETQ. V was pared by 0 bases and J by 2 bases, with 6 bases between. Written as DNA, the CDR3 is TGCGCCAGCAGCTTGGGGGGGACCTACGAGCAGTACTTC. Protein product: CASSLGGTYEQYF.

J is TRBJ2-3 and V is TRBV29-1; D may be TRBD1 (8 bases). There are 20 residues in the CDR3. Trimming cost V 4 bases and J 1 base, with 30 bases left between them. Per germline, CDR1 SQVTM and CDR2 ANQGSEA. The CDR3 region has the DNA TGCAGCGTTGGGGGATTTAGTAGCGGGCGGACAGGGAGACGCACAGATACGCAGTATTTT. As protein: CSVGGFSSGRTGRRTDTQYF.

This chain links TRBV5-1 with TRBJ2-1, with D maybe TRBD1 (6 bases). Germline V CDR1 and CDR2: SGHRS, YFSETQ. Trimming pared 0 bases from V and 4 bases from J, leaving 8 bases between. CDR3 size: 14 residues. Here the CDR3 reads CASSLGQEYNEQFF. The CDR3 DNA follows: TGCGCCAGCAGCTTGGGACAGGAATACAATGAGCAGTTCTTC.

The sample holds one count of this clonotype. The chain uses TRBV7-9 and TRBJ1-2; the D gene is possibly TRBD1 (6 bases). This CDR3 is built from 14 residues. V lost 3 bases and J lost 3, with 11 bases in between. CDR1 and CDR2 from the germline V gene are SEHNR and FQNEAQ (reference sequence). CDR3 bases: TGTGCCAGCAGCTTGCAGGGGCGCGACTATGGCTACACCTTC. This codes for CASSLQGRDYGYTF.